This TCR beta chain is from a study of T cells in Graves' hyperthyroidism and ophthalmopathy. Researchers amplified the TCR beta CDR3 regions from RNA transcripts. Researchers ran a first-round RT-PCR on the TCR CDR3 using the HTBI primer set. From the multiplex PCR reads, TCRdb called clonotypes with MiXCR, one entry per CDR3 protein. The sample yields over 200,000 distinct CDR3 sequences, roughly a sixth seen once. Points from the study as a whole: Blood also carried most thyroid clonotypes expanded above 0.001. A model of 13 V-J features distinguished ophthalmopathy from stable hyperthyroidism.

Any patient presenting with uncontrolled infection, other autoimmune disease, pregnancy or lactation was left out. About this clonotype itself: The antigen is undetermined.

This clonotype was sampled from a man over 45 with Graves' hyperthyroidism. The sequencing sample was made of blood.

The CDR3 is CASSSQVAGRVGDTQYF. CDR3 DNA sequence: TGTGCCAGCAGCTCACAAGTTGCCGGGAGGGTGGGAGATACGCAGTATTTT. This sequence joins TRBV7-2 and TRBJ2-3; TRBD2 matches at 8 bases. The CDR3 length is 17 residues. The germline V gene has CDR1 SGHTA and CDR2 FQGNSA. The V and J ends lost 4 bases and 5 bases, in that order; junction bases with no gene match: 14.